Below, 19 T cell receptor beta chains from the same sample are listed, as sequenced in a study of CD8+CD57+ T cells in acquired aplastic anemia. The template for TCR beta VDJ and CDR3 sequence profiling was genomic DNA. TCRdb redid the calling of the reads with MiXCR, one entry per CDR3 protein. Of 190,000 or so distinct CDR3 sequences listed, around half were seen once; the top ten hold about 2%. Before being chosen for sequencing, patients had shown CD8+CD57+ cell expansion by flow cytometry. Sequenced sample: sorted CD4+, CD8+, or CD8+CD57+ T cells (not recorded which) from PBMCs. Source of these receptors: a human donor with aplastic anemia.

The chain links TRBV18 to TRBJ2-5; 9 bases align to TRBD1. The CDR3 is 15 amino acids. V trimming: 3 bases; J trimming: 1 base; junction bases outside the gene matches: 3. Germline loops: CDR1 KGHSH, CDR2 LQKENI. The chain's CDR3 is CASSPTGGLQETQYF. CDR3 sequence (DNA): TGTGCCAGCTCACCCACAGGGGGCCTCCAAGAGACCCAGTACTTC.

This clonotype was picked up many times. The V and J genes are TRBV4-2 and TRBJ2-1, with D possibly matching TRBD1 (5 bases). Germline CDR1 reads LGHNA; CDR2 reads YNFKEQ. Trimming cost V 0 bases and J 5 bases, with 17 bases left between them. The CDR3 has 17 residues. The CDR3 nucleotides read TGTGCCAGCAGCCAAGAAAACGTCAGGGCGATCGACAATGAGCAGTTCTTC. Amino acids: CASSQENVRAIDNEQFF.

This clonotype was observed at least ten times. This chain uses TRBV2 with TRBJ1-2; 8 nucleotides line up with TRBD1. V trimming: 4 bases; J trimming: 2 bases; junction bases outside the gene matches: 9. The V gene's germline CDR1 is SNHLY and CDR2 FYNNEI. There are 16 residues in the CDR3. CDR3 region: CASSASDRTGNYGYTF. The CDR3 DNA follows: TGTGCCAGCAGTGCTTCGGATCGGACAGGGAACTATGGCTACACCTTC.

This clonotype was seen more than once but under ten times. This rearrangement joins TRBV6-6 to TRBJ1-3, with no clear D. This CDR3 has 17 residues. The ends were cut back, 2 bases at V and 4 bases at J, with 18 bases in the middle. Germline V gives CDR1 MNHNY, CDR2 SVGAGI (reference sequence). CDR3 DNA sequence: TGTGCCAGCAGTTACCCTCTAGTGGAGTCCTCCGGAAACACCATATATTTT. It encodes CASSYPLVESSGNTIYF.

The chain employs TRBV9 and TRBJ2-1; D unresolved. With 0 bases removed from V and 2 bases from J, the gap between germline ends came to 9 bases. The CDR3 has 15 residues. The germline CDR1 and CDR2 sequences are SGDLS and YYNGEE. For the CDR3, the DNA is TGTGCCAGCAGCGTAGGGGGAATCGCCTACAATGAGCAGTTCTTC. Residues: CASSVGGIAYNEQFF. Supplemented by reference TRBV9 and TRBJ2-1, the full variable domain reads DSGVTQTPKHLITATGQRVTLRCSPRSGDLSVYWYQQSLDQGLQFLIQYYNGEERAKGNILERFSAQQFPDLHSELNLSSLELGDSALYFCASSVGGIAYNEQFFGPGTRLTVL.

There are many counts of this clonotype. This sequence joins TRBV20-1 and TRBJ2-5; 8 bases map to TRBD1. J was trimmed by 4 bases and V by 6 bases; bases with no gene match: 4. The V gene's germline CDR1 is DFQATT and CDR2 SNEGSKA (reference sequence). The CDR3 runs to 12 residues. The CDR3, as DNA: TGCAGTGCCCGGACAGGGAGAGAGACCCAGTACTTC. Translation: CSARTGRETQYF.

Only one count was recorded for this clonotype. This rearrangement joins TRBV15 to TRBJ2-7; D is perhaps TRBD1 or TRBD2 (6 bases each). The germline V and J ends were trimmed by 11 bases and 2 bases, with 19 bases remaining between them. Germline V lookup: CDR1 LNHNV, CDR2 YYDKDF (reference sequence). The CDR3 sequence is 14 residues long. The CDR3 bases are TGTGCCGCGCGATCTGGAGGGGGAACCTACGAGCAGTACTTC. Residues: CAARSGGGTYEQYF.

V is TRBV10-2 and J is TRBJ2-1, with D perhaps matching TRBD1 or TRBD2 (5 bases each). With 3 bases removed from V and 11 bases from J, the gap between germline ends came to 23 bases. The CDR3 loop spans 16 amino acids. The germline CDR1 and CDR2 sequences are WSHSY and SAAADI. The CDR3 sequence: CASSDAGLVVVGQQFF. The CDR3 DNA sequence: TGCGCCAGCAGTGACGCTGGGCTGGTCGTCGTGGGACAGCAGTTCTTC.

This CDR3 is CSAPNSGSSEQYF. CDR3 bases: TGCAGTGCACCTAATAGCGGGAGCAGCGAGCAGTACTTC. The rearrangement uses TRBV20-1 and TRBJ2-7; TRBD2 matches 9 bases. With 6 bases clipped from V and 6 bases from J, the junction kept 9 bases outside the gene matches. The CDR3 runs 13 residues. CDR1 and CDR2 from the germline V gene are DFQATT and SNEGSKA (reference sequence).

This clonotype was picked up a small number of times. The chain has TRBV7-9 and TRBJ2-1, with 11 bases aligning to TRBD2. The CDR3 runs to 18 residues. The germline CDR1 and CDR2 sequences are SEHNR and FQNEAQ (reference sequence). The V and J ends lost 5 bases and 4 bases, in that order; junction bases with no gene match: 13. CDR3 nucleotide sequence: TGTGCCAGCAGCCCGCTCAACCTACTAGCGGGGGTTTACAATGAGCAGTTCTTC. Translating it yields CASSPLNLLAGVYNEQFF.

This chain uses TRBV29-1 with TRBJ2-7; possibly TRBD1 for D (5 bases). The CDR3 runs to 11 residues. Deletions cut 6 bases from V and 4 bases from J, with 10 bases between. The germline V gene has CDR1 SQVTM and CDR2 ANQGSEA. The CDR3 reads CSVQQDYEQYF. As DNA, the CDR3 is TGCAGCGTCCAACAGGATTACGAGCAGTACTTC.

In its sample, this clonotype was seen once. As the CDR3 is not closed by the conserved phenylalanine or tryptophan, this likely results from a read error. The gene calls are TRBV7-8 and TRBJ1-1, with TRBD1 as a possible D gene (6 bases). The ends were cut back, 0 bases at V and 11 bases at J, with 13 bases in the middle. Germline V gene sequence: CDR1 SGHVS, CDR2 FQNEAQ. This CDR3 is built from 13 residues. CDR3: CASSLAGGLEAFS. The CDR3 DNA sequence: TGTGCCAGCAGCTTAGCAGGGGGATTAGAGGCTTTCTCT.

This clonotype was observed at least ten times. This rearrangement joins TRBV7-2 to TRBJ2-1; D remains unclear. This CDR3 is 13 amino acids long. Germline lookup yields CDR1 SGHTA and CDR2 FQGNSA. Trimming stripped 3 bases from V and 4 bases from J, with 7 bases between. Written as DNA, the CDR3 is TGTGCCAGCAGCTTGACACGGTACAATGAGCAGTTCTTC. This gives the protein CASSLTRYNEQFF.

This chain connects TRBV24-1 to TRBJ2-3; perhaps TRBD2 as D (6 bases). The CDR3 contains 14 residues. Trimming shortened V by 4 bases and J by 2 bases, and 9 bases separated the two germline ends. CDR1 is KGHDR and CDR2 is SFDVKD in the germline V gene. CDR3 sequence (DNA): TGTGCCACCAGTGAGGAGGGCTCCACAGATACGCAGTATTTT. This translates into CATSEEGSTDTQYF.

This clonotype occurred once. The junction departs from germline at one end; a sequencing error may be responsible. The rearrangement links TRBV7-8 to TRBJ1-4; TRBD1 aligns across 8 bases. Per the germline V gene, CDR1 is SGHVS and CDR2 is FQNEAQ. The CDR3 covers 15 residues. CDR3 in amino acids: CASSLYRGEGEKLFF. In nucleotides, the CDR3 is TGTGCCAGCAGCTTGTACAGGGGGGAGGGTGAAAAACTGTTTTTC.

This clonotype was recorded a few times. This sequence joins TRBV7-2 and TRBJ2-7, with D possibly being TRBD1 (5 bases). The CDR3 is 13 amino acids. Trimming took off 2 bases at V and 6 bases at J, with 11 bases between the two ends. Germline CDR1 SGHTA, CDR2 FQGNSA. The CDR3 nucleotides read TGTGCCAGCAGCTTACAGGGCACAGGCGAGCAGTACTTC. Translating it yields CASSLQGTGEQYF. Using reference TRBV7-2 and TRBJ2-7 for the parts outside the CDR3, the full variable domain is GAGVSQSPSNKVTEKGKDVELRCDPISGHTALYWYRQSLGQGLEFLIYFQGNSAPDKSGLPSDRFSAERTGGSVSTLTIQRTQQEDSAVYLCASSLQGTGEQYFGPGTRLTVT.

This clonotype has a count of ten or more. The chain combines TRBV5-1 with TRBJ1-2; D uncertain. V lost 4 bases, J lost 6 bases, and 13 bases lay in between. The CDR3 totals 13 residues. Germline V lookup: CDR1 SGHRS, CDR2 YFSETQ. CDR3 nucleotide sequence: TGCGCCAGCAGCCTTGGATCTGCTAATGGCTACACCTTC. This gives the protein CASSLGSANGYTF.

This chain connects TRBV6-1 to TRBJ1-6; D uncertain. Germline V gene sequence: CDR1 MNHNS, CDR2 SASEGT. There are 15 residues in the CDR3. V dropped 5 bases and J dropped 10 bases, with 18 bases sitting between them. The CDR3 DNA is TGTGCCAGCAGTCCCGTTGGTTCATTTAACTCACCCCTCCACTTT. It specifies CASSPVGSFNSPLHF.

This clonotype has at least ten counts. V and J are TRBV6-1 and TRBJ1-1, with a weak D call TRBD1 (6 bases). CDR1 and CDR2 from the germline V gene are MNHNS and SASEGT. The CDR3 is made up of 16 amino acids. With 5 bases removed from V and 0 bases from J, the gap between germline ends came to 16 bases. The CDR3 bases are TGTGCCAGCAGTCGGATGACCGGGACATTGAACACTGAAGCTTTCTTT. This gives the protein CASSRMTGTLNTEAFF.